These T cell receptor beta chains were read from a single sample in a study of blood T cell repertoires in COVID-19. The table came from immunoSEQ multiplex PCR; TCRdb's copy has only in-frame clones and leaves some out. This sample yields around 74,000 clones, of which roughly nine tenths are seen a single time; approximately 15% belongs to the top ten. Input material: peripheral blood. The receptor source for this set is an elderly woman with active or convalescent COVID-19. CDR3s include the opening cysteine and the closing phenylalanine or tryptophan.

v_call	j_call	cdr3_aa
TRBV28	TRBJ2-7	CASSLPVGTSPSDEQYF
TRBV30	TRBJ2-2	CAWIVSSGNTGELFF
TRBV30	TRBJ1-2	CAISGGYGYTF
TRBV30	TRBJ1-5	CAWSRGSGNQPQHF
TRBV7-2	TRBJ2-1	CASSDGTSGSYNEQFF
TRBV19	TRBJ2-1	CASSTSGSDGDEQFF
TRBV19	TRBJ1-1	CASMGTGLRTEAFF
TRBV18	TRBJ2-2	CASSPKGLNTGELFF
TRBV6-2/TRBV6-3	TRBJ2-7	CASRYHTGTGGYEQYF
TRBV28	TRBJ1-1	CASSSLPGEMNTEAFF
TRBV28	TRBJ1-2	CASSLRPGWDRNNAYYGYTF
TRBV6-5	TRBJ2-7	CASRRGTGGFEQYF